This TCR beta chain was recovered during a study of blood T cell repertoires in COVID-19 (dated by TCRdb to 2020 to 2022). About the study as a whole: Collaborator samples came from the United States, Italy and Spain and covered acute and convalescent phases of COVID-19. The prospective study material was composed of cDNA or gDNA derived from T cells, B-cell-depleted T cells, or PBMCs. Deeply sampled blood TCRbeta repertoires from subjects exposed to, actively infected with, or recovered from COVID-19 were included in the dataset. The repertoires were released in a freely available public database intended as a resource for research on the immune response to SARS-CoV-2. Samples were obtained from the ongoing ImmuneRACE study (first 160 participants) and from 1,254 subjects provided by 6 global collaborators. Sample metadata almost always included a de-identified subject ID, COVID-19 status, age in years and sex. HLA class I and class II types, where available, came from metadata supplied by the sample provider rather than from assay-based typing. Findings and caveats that apply to the study as a whole: The quantity of clinical and demographic metadata differed by source and by participant and was supplied without curation.

Concerning this clone itself: No cognate antigen has been identified for it. The record has no base qualities; no much larger clone is one base away.

Taken from the germline V gene (reference sequence), the CDR1 and CDR2 loops are LGHDT and YNNKEL. The CDR3 numbers 14 residues from cysteine through phenylalanine. Only the CDR3 part of the read is kept: 42 bases, read in frame from the first base. V has 0 bases trimmed and J has 6 bases trimmed; junction bases matching no gene number 4. Whole blood was collected in K2EDTA tubes by collaborating institutions according to the institutions' own protocols. For TCRbeta analysis, collaborators shipped samples as frozen whole blood, isolated PBMCs, or DNA extracted from either of those sample types. The immunoSEQ Assay, a bias-controlled multiplex PCR, was used to amplify TCRbeta CDR3 regions from genomic DNA. Turning to the authors' computational methods: The number of nucleated cells in each sample was estimated from the amplification of reference gene primers within the assay. To quantify the absolute abundance of each unique TCRbeta CDR3 rearrangement, sequence reads were collapsed and filtered. Productive Simpson clonality was computed per sample as the square root of Simpson's diversity index over productive rearrangements. TCRdb re-hosts the immuneACCESS table, in-frame sequences only. Its copies lack some clones; in the studies checked, an unresolved V gene accounts for under half of them, and the cause for the rest is not known. V and J calls and clone size follow that table, whereas D and trimming were derived from the DNA. This sample holds around 160,000 clones; 85% were observed only once. Clones ranked in the top ten supply roughly 3% of the sample.

This chain joins TRBV3-1 (or the pseudogene TRBV3-2) to TRBJ2-7, and TRBD2 aligns with 8 junction nucleotides. Material for sequencing was peripheral blood. The TCR was taken from a woman aged 40 to 49 with active or convalescent COVID-19. The sequence in DNA is TGTGCCAGCAGCCAAGAAGTTGCGGGGGGCGAGCAGTACTTC. Its protein reads: CASSQEVAGGEQYF.